Here is one T cell receptor (beta chain) with its context. What it recognizes is unknown. Other DNA sequences in the sample encode the same CDR3. Per the original data handling: Construction of a distant-metastasis classifier for papillary thyroid cancer relied on CDR3 differences across clinicopathological groups. TCRdb re-called the PCR reads with MiXCR. Clone size and V and J calls follow TCRdb, not the original study. The sample consists of approximately 12,000 clones, about a quarter of them appearing once. This sample stems from a study of metastatic and nonmetastatic thyroid tumors. Study context: The comparison covered peripheral blood and tumor or nodule tissue in malignant and benign thyroid patients.

The study's findings and limits: Versus benign nodules, malignant thyroid tumors reportedly had significantly higher TCR beta diversity, in blood and tumor.

The CDR3 runs to 13 residues. V was clipped by 4 bases and J by 2 bases, with 10 bases between them. Per the germline V gene, CDR1 is SGHRS and CDR2 is YFSETQ. Thyroid surgery had not been preceded by any treatment in any patient. The J gene is TRBJ2-7, the V gene TRBV5-1, with D possibly being TRBD1 (5 bases). The sequence came from a female donor with papillary thyroid cancer or a benign thyroid nodule (not recorded which). Some clones in this sample may be carry-over from other donors' samples. The sample was adjacent normal tissue. The CDR3 spells CASSPDSPYEQYF. The CDR3 nucleotides are TGCGCCAGCAGCCCTGACAGCCCCTACGAGCAGTACTTC.